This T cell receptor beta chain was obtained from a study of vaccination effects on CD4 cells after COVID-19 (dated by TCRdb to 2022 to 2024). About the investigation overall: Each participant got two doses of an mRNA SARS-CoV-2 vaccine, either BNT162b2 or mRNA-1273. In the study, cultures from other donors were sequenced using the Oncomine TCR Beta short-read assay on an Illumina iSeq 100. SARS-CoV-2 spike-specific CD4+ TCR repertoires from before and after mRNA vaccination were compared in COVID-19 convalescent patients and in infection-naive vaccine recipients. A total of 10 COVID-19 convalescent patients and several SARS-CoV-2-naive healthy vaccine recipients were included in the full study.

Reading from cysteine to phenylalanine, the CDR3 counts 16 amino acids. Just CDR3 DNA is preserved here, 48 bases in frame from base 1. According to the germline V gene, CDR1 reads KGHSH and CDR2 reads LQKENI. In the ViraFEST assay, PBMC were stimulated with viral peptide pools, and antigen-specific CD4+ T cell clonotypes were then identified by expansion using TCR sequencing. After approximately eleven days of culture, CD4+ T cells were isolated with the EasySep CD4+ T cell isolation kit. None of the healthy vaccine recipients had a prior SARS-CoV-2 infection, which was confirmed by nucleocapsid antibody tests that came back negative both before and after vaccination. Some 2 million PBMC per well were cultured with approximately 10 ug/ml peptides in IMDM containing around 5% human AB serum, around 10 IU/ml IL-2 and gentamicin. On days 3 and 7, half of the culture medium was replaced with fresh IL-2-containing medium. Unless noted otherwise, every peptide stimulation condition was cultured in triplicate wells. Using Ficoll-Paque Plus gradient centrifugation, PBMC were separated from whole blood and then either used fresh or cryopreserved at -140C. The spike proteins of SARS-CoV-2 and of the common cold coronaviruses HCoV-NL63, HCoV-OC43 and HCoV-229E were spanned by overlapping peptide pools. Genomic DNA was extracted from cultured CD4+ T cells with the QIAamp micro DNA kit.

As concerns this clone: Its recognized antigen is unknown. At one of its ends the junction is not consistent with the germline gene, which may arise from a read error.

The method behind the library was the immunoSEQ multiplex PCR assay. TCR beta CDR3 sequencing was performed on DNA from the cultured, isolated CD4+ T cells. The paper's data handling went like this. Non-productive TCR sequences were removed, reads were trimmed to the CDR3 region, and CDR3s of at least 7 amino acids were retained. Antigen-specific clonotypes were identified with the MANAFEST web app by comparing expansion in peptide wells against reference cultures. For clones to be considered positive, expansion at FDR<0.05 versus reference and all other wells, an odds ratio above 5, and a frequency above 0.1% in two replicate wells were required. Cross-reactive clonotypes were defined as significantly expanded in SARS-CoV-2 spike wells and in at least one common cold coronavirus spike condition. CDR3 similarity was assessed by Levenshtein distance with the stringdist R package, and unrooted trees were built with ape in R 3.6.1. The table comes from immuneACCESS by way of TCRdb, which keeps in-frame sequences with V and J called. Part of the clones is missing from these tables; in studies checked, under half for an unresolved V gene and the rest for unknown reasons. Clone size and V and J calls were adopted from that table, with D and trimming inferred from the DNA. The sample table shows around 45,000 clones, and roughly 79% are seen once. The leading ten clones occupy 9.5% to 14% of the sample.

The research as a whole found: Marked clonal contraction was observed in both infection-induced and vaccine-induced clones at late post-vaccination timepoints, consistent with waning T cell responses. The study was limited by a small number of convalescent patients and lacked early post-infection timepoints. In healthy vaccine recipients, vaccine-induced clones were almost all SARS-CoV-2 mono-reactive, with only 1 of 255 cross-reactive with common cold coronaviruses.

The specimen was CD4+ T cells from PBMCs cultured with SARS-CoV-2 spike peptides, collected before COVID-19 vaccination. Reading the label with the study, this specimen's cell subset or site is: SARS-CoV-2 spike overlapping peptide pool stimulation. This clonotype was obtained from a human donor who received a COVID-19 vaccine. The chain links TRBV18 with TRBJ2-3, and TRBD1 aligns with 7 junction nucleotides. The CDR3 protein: CASSPRTGISTDTQYF. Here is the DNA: TGTGCCAGCTCCCCACGGACAGGAATAAGCACAGATACGCAGTATTTT.